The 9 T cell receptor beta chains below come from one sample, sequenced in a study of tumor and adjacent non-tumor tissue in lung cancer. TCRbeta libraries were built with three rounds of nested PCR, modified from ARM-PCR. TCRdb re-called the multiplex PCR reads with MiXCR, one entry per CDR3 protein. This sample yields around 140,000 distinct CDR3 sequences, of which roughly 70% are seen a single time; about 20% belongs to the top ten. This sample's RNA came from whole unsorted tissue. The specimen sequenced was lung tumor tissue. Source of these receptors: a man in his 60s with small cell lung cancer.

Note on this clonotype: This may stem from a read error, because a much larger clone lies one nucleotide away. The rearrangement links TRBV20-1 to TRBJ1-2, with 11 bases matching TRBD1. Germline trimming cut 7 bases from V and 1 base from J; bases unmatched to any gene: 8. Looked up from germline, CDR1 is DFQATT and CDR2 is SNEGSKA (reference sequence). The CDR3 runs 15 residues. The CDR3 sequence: CSGRDRGNFNYGYTF. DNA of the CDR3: TGCAGTGGTCGGGACAGGGGGAATTTTAACTATGGCTACACCTTC.

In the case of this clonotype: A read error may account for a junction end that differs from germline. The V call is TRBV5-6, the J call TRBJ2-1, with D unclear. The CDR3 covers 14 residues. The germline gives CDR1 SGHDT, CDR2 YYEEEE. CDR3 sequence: CATSSRTYYNEQFF. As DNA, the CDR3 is TGTGCCACCAGCAGTCGAACATACTACAATGAGCAGTTCTTC.

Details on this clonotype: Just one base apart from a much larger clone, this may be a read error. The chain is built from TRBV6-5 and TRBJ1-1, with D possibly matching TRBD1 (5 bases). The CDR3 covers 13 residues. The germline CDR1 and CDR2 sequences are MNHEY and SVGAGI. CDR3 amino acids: CVSSLGANTEAFF. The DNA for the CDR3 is TGTGTCAGCAGCCTCGGGGCGAACACTGAAGCTTTCTTT.

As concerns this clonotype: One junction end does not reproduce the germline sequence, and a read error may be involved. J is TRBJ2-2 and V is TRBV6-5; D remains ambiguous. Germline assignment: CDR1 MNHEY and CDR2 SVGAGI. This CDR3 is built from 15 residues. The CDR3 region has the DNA TGTGGCAGCCGCGGTGTGGGTCCGAACACCGGGGAGCTGTTTTTT. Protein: CGSRGVGPNTGELFF.

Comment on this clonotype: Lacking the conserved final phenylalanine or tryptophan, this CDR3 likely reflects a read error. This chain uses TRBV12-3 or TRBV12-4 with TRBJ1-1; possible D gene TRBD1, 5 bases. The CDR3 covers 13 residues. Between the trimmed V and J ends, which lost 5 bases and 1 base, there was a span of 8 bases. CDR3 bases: TGTGCCAGCAGTACGGGGGGGAACACTGAAGCTTTCTCT. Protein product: CASSTGGNTEAFS.

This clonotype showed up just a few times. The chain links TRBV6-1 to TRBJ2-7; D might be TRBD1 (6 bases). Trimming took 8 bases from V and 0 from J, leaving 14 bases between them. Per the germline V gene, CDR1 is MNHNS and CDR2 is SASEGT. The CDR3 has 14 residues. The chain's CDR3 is CASSSTGPSYEQYF. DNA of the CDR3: TGTGCCAGCTCTTCGACAGGACCCTCCTACGAGCAGTACTTC.

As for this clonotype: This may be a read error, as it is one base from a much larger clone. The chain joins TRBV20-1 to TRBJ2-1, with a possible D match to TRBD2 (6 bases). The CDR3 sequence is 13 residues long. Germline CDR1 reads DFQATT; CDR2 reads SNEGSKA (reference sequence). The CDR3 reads CGARRGRTNEQFF. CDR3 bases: TGCGGTGCTAGGCGGGGTAGAACCAATGAGCAGTTCTTC.

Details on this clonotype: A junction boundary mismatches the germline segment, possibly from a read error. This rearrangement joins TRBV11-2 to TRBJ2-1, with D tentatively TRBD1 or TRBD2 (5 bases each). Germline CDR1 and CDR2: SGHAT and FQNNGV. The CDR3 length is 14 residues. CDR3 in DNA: TGTGCCAGTCAGAAGCGGCAGGGTGACAATGGGCAGTTCTTC. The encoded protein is CASQKRQGDNGQFF. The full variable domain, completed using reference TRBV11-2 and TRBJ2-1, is EAGVAQSPRYKIIEKRQSVAFWCNPISGHATLYWYQQILGQGPKLLIQFQNNGVVDDSQLPKDRFSAERLKGVDSTLKIQPAKLEDSAVYLCASQKRQGDNGQFFGPGTRLTVL.

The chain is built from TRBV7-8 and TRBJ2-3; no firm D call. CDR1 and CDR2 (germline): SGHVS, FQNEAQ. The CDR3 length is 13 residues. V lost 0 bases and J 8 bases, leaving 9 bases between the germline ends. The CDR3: CASSLAPGGTQYF. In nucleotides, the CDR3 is TGTGCCAGCAGCTTAGCGCCCGGTGGTACGCAGTATTTT.